The clone carrying this T cell receptor (beta chain) was observed at least ten times. Antigen specificity is unknown. The V end was cut by 3 bases, the J end by 10 bases, with 11 bases between. The CDR3 spans 12 residues. The V gene's germline CDR1 is SGHRS and CDR2 YFSETQ. Naive CD4+ cells had CD25+ Tregs removed. Constant-region reverse primers amplified full-length variable regions, followed by semi-nested Nested Universal Primer A PCR. TCRdb reprocessed the 5' RACE reads with MiXCR, giving one entry per CDR3 protein. Of roughly 55,000 distinct CDR3 sequences listed, approximately 25% are singletons. Study results and limitations: Tumor memory CD4+ T cell TCR gene usage clustered with blood and lymph node memory CD4+ cells and lymph node naive CD4+ cells.

The gene calls are TRBV5-1 and TRBJ2-1, with unresolved D. The receptor comes from a female donor with breast cancer. The sample consisted of tumor-infiltrating naive CD4+ T cells sorted from the breast tumor. Specified subset: naive CD4+ T cells, CD4+CD45RA+CD25-. The CDR3 spells CASSSSLPEQFF. CDR3 sequence (DNA): TGCGCCAGCAGCTCATCGCTGCCGGAGCAGTTCTTC.